One T cell receptor (beta chain) is described in this entry. Antigen specificity is unknown. The CDR3 has 13 residues. The ends were cut back, 3 bases at V and 4 bases at J, with 9 bases in the middle. Germline CDR1 and CDR2: MNHEY and SMNVEV (reference sequence). This sample was included in a study of identical twins. One entry per CDR3 protein results from TCRdb running MiXCR on the 5' RACE reads. In the table there are about 300,000 distinct CDR3 sequences, over 9% of which are singletons. Whole-study results and caveats: Whereas memory repertoires showed no such difference, abundant cord blood beta clonotypes carried fewer insertions.

The same data also went into a second study, on yellow fever vaccine responses in identical twins.

The sample was CD8+ T cells sorted from blood. This receptor was identified in a young woman in good health. The J gene is TRBJ1-1, the V gene TRBV27, with a tentative D call TRBD1 (5 bases). This CDR3 reads CASSFGTPTEAFF. CDR3 nucleotide sequence: TGTGCCAGCAGTTTTGGGACGCCCACTGAAGCTTTCTTT.